A single sample gave rise to the 20 T cell receptor beta chains below, sequenced in a study of T cells after yellow fever vaccination. TCRdb re-called the 5' RACE reads through MiXCR, storing one row per CDR3 protein. The sample includes some 320,000 distinct CDR3 sequences, 8.7% seen only once; the top ten take around 3.1%. This specimen consisted of CD4+ T cells sorted from PBMCs, obtained 5 days after the yellow fever booster vaccination. The source is a young man who received the YFV17D yellow fever vaccine.

V usage is TRBV5-1 and J usage is TRBJ2-7; D possibly matches TRBD1 or TRBD2 (5 bases each). The V gene's germline CDR1 is SGHRS and CDR2 YFSETQ. This CDR3 contains 14 residues. V lost 4 bases and J 3 bases, leaving 14 bases between the germline ends. DNA for the CDR3: TGCGCCAGCAGCCCCCGGGACGCCGGCTACGAGCAGTACTTC. This gives the protein CASSPRDAGYEQYF.

The chain is built from TRBV5-1 and TRBJ1-3; D call uncertain. The V gene's germline CDR1 is SGHRS and CDR2 YFSETQ. The CDR3 has 15 residues. With 3 bases removed from V and 2 bases from J, the gap between germline ends came to 12 bases. The CDR3 region is CASSWKGDAGNTIYF. Here the CDR3 DNA reads TGCGCCAGCAGCTGGAAGGGAGATGCTGGAAACACCATATATTTT.

This rearrangement joins TRBV13 to TRBJ2-1; no reliable D call. Germline V gene data show CDR1 as PRHDT and CDR2 as FYEKMQ (reference sequence). V lost 4 bases and J lost 0, with 10 bases in between. The CDR3 covers 15 residues. For the CDR3, the DNA is TGTGCCAGCAGCTCCCCTAGTCTCTCCTACAATGAGCAGTTCTTC. Amino acids: CASSSPSLSYNEQFF.

The J gene is TRBJ2-3, the V gene TRBV10-1; 8 bases fit TRBD1. Looked up from germline, CDR1 is WNHNN and CDR2 is SYGVQD (reference sequence). The CDR3 totals 15 residues. The V segment lost 4 bases and the J segment 1 base; nucleotides outside the gene matches: 4. In DNA, the CDR3 is TGCGCCAGCAGTGGGGAGACAGGGGGCACAGATACGCAGTATTTT. Translated: CASSGETGGTDTQYF.

V and J are TRBV19 and TRBJ1-1; TRBD1 matches 9 bases. J gave up 5 bases and V 9 bases, and 10 bases lay outside the gene matches. The germline V gene has CDR1 LNHDA and CDR2 SQIVND (reference sequence). CDR3 length equals 14 residues. In DNA form, the CDR3 reads TGTGCCAGCAATCCGGGACAGGGAAAGACTGAAGCTTTCTTT. Encoded protein: CASNPGQGKTEAFF.

The chain couples TRBV15 to TRBJ2-2; TRBD2 matches at 11 bases. The CDR3 totals 20 residues. Germline CDR1 is LNHNV and CDR2 is YYDKDF (reference sequence). The V gene end was trimmed by 0 bases and the J gene end by 5 bases; junction bases not matched to a gene: 14. The CDR3 nucleotides read TGTGCCACCAGCAGAGATGTAGAGGTGTTGGCTAGCGGGGGGACCGGGGAGCTGTTTTTT. This translates into CATSRDVEVLASGGTGELFF.

This sequence joins TRBV28 and TRBJ1-3; a possible D gene is TRBD1 (5 bases). The CDR3 is 13 residues long. Per germline, CDR1 MDHEN and CDR2 SYDVKM. The CDR3 is CATIRGSGNTIYF. CDR3 DNA sequence: TGTGCAACGATTAGGGGTTCAGGAAACACCATATATTTT.

This clonotype was recorded a few times. The chain employs TRBV9 and TRBJ2-5; the D is unclear. V was shortened by 0 bases and J by 2 bases, with 8 bases between the two germline ends. Germline V gene data show CDR1 as SGDLS and CDR2 as YYNGEE. This CDR3 region has 14 residues. The CDR3, as DNA: TGTGCCAGCAGCGTAGGAGTTTATCAAGAGACCCAGTACTTC. This sequence encodes CASSVGVYQETQYF.

The V gene is TRBV4-1, the J gene TRBJ2-7; the D is unclear. CDR3 length: 13 residues. From germline, CDR1 is MGHRA and CDR2 YSYEKL. Trimming cost V 4 bases and J 2 bases, with 9 bases left between them. The CDR3 reads CASSPFPAYEQYV. The CDR3 coding sequence is TGCGCCAGCAGCCCCTTTCCAGCCTACGAGCAGTACGTC.

The sample holds a few counts of this clonotype. The chain uses TRBV5-1 and TRBJ2-7, with 10 bases matching TRBD2. The germline V gene has CDR1 SGHRS and CDR2 YFSETQ. The CDR3 spans 15 residues. V lost 2 bases, J lost 2 bases, and 4 bases stayed unmatched. The CDR3 bases are TGCGCCAGCAGCTTCGGTAGCGGGGGGACCTACGAGCAGTACTTC. Translated: CASSFGSGGTYEQYF.

This clonotype has a count of ten or more. In DNA, the CDR3 is TGTGCCAGCAGTTACGCGGGGGATAAAGCAGATACGCAGTATTTT. Residues: CASSYAGDKADTQYF. V gene TRBV6-2 or TRBV6-3 combines with J gene TRBJ2-3; TRBD2 aligns across 7 bases. This CDR3 is built from 15 residues. Germline V gene lookup returns CDR1 MNHEY and CDR2 SVGEGT. J was trimmed by 4 bases and V by 2 bases; bases with no gene match: 6.

The sample holds many counts of this clonotype. The chain joins TRBV7-2 to TRBJ1-3; TRBD1 is a possible D gene (5 bases). Trimming cost V 1 base and J 3 bases, with 13 bases left between them. Germline CDR1 and CDR2: SGHTA and FQGNSA. The CDR3 extends over 16 amino acids. CDR3 sequence: CASSLGGGALGNTIYF. The CDR3, as DNA: TGTGCCAGCAGCTTAGGGGGGGGTGCCCTTGGAAACACCATATATTTT.

This clonotype has ten or more counts. The rearrangement joins TRBV7-2 to TRBJ2-1; D might be TRBD1 (5 bases). V was shortened by 4 bases and J by 8 bases, with 12 bases between the two germline ends. The CDR3 spans 13 residues. From germline, CDR1 is SGHTA and CDR2 FQGNSA. This CDR3 is CASSSAGHHEQFF. For the CDR3, the DNA is TGTGCCAGCAGCTCAGCAGGGCACCATGAGCAGTTCTTC.

V gene TRBV5-6 combines with J gene TRBJ2-5, with 13 bases fitting TRBD2. The J segment lost 2 bases and the V segment lost 3 bases, leaving 1 base of the junction unmatched. CDR1 and CDR2 from the germline V gene are SGHDT and YYEEEE. There are 15 residues in the CDR3. The CDR3 spells CASSWGLAGQETQYF. The CDR3 bases are TGTGCCAGCAGCTGGGGACTAGCGGGGCAAGAGACCCAGTACTTC.

The chain has TRBV7-2 and TRBJ2-2; TRBD1 aligns across 7 bases. Trimming took 0 bases from V and 4 from J; bases not matched to a gene: 8. The CDR3 has 17 residues. Germline CDR1 is SGHTA and CDR2 is FQGNSA. CDR3 protein: CASSLASQGYGTGELFF. Here the CDR3 DNA reads TGTGCCAGCAGCTTAGCCTCACAGGGGTATGGCACCGGGGAGCTGTTTTTT.

This clonotype was observed at least ten times. V and J are TRBV28 and TRBJ1-2, with 7 bases aligning to TRBD1. The CDR3 has 15 amino acids. Germline V gene data show CDR1 as MDHEN and CDR2 as SYDVKM. V trimming: 3 bases; J trimming: 0 bases; junction bases outside the gene matches: 4. CDR3 coding DNA: TGTGCCAGCAGTTTCAGGGGGAGGCCTAACTATGGCTACACCTTC. It specifies CASSFRGRPNYGYTF.

The sample holds a few counts of this clonotype. This chain uses TRBV9 with TRBJ2-1; TRBD2 matches 9 bases. Germline CDR1 SGDLS, CDR2 YYNGEE. This CDR3 is built from 16 residues. Trimming took 4 bases from V and 2 from J; bases not matched to a gene: 7. Here the CDR3 DNA reads TGTGCCAGCAGCCCGCTGGCGGGGGGGACCTACAATGAGCAGTTCTTC. Its protein product is CASSPLAGGTYNEQFF.

The chain joins TRBV6-6 to TRBJ2-1, with 9 positions matching TRBD1. Trimming at V came to 6 bases and at J to 8 bases, leaving 8 bases not matched to a gene. From germline, CDR1 is MNHNY and CDR2 SVGAGI (reference sequence). The CDR3 totals 14 residues. CDR3 sequence (DNA): TGTGCCAGCAGCAGGGACAGGGATTCGCATGAGCAGTTCTTC. Translating gives CASSRDRDSHEQFF.

J is TRBJ2-4 and V is TRBV5-1, with TRBD1 as a possible D gene (5 bases). CDR1 is SGHRS, CDR2 YFSETQ, per germline. V lost 0 bases and J lost 6, with 10 bases in between. The CDR3 runs 14 residues. The CDR3 is CASSLGQGRNIQYF. In DNA form, the CDR3 reads TGCGCCAGCAGCTTGGGGCAGGGTAGAAACATTCAGTACTTC.

This clonotype was observed a few times. This chain links TRBV27 with TRBJ1-2; 7 bases line up with TRBD1. The junction had 5 bases not matched to a gene; V was cut back by 6 bases and J by 7 bases. The length of the CDR3 is 12 residues. The germline V gene encodes CDR1 MNHEY and CDR2 SMNVEV (reference sequence). The CDR3 spells CASSNRGSGYTF. In nucleotides, the CDR3 is TGTGCCAGCAGCAACAGGGGTTCTGGCTACACCTTC.